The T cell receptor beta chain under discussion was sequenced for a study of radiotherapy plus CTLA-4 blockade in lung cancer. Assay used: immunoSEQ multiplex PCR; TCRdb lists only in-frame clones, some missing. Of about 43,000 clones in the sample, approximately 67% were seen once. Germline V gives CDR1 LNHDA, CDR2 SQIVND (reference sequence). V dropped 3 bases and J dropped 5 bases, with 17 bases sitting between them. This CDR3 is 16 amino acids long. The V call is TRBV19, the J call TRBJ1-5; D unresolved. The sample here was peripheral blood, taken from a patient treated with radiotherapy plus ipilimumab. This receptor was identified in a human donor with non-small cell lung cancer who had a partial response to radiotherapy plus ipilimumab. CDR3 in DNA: TGTGCCAGTAGTATTCCAGTAGGCCGAGGCGATCAGCCCCAGCATTTT. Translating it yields CASSIPVGRGDQPQHF.